This TCR beta chain was recorded in a study of immune heterogeneity within non-small cell lung tumors. Template material comprised bulk tumor genomic DNA at about 610 ng per sample. Several far-apart biopsies were taken per primary tumor during surgery. Newly diagnosed with untreated non-small cell lung cancer, the patients underwent curative surgery. This clonotype is medium-sized (0.01 to 0.1%) by share. Its antigen is currently unknown. General study results and limits: Identical dominant CDR3 beta clonotypes were found recurring across a patient's tumor sites, along with site-unique high-frequency clones.

Multiplex PCR was performed with 32 V and 13 J primers, and it amplified TCR beta CDR3. MiXCR, applied by TCRdb to the multiplex PCR reads, yields one record per CDR3 protein. The table lists approximately 10,000 distinct CDR3 sequences, 17% of them singletons. V dropped 5 bases and J dropped 10 bases, with 15 bases sitting between them. Germline V gene data show CDR1 as SGHAT and CDR2 as FQDESV (reference sequence). This CDR3 contains 14 residues. Sequenced material: lung tumor tissue. The origin of this receptor is a man aged 35 to 55 with non-small cell lung cancer. The rearrangement links TRBV11-1 to TRBJ1-6; D is unresolved. CDR3 sequence reads: CASSPRGFSSPLHF. The CDR3 coding sequence is TGTGCCAGCAGCCCACGGGGTTTTTCCTCACCCCTCCACTTT.